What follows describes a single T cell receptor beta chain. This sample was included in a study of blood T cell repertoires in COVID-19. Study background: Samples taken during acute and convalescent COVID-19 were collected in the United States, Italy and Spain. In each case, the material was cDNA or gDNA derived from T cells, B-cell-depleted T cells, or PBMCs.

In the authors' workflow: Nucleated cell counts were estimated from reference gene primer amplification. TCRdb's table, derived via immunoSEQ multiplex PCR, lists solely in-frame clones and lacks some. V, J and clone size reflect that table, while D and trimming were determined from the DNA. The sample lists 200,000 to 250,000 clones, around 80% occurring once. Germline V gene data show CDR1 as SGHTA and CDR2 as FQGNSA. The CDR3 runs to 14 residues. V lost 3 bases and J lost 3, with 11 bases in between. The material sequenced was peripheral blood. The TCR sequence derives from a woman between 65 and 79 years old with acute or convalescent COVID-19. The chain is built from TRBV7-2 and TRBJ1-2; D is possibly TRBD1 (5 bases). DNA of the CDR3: TGTGCCAGCAGCTTGAACGGACAACACTATGGCTACACCTTC. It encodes CASSLNGQHYGYTF.